The sample holds a few counts of the clone carrying this T cell receptor (beta chain). Its antigen is not known. TCR beta CDR3 sequences were amplified from RNA transcripts. First-round RT-PCR with HTBI primers amplified the TCR CDR3 region. MiXCR was run by TCRdb on the multiplex PCR reads, yielding one entry per CDR3 protein. This sample has under 550,000 distinct CDR3 sequences, with about 13% found just once. The sample is drawn from a study of T cells in Graves' hyperthyroidism and ophthalmopathy. Notes on the study in general: Within blood appeared most thyroid clonotypes that had expanded above 0.001. With a median lead of roughly 6.2 months before onset, the model predicted ophthalmopathy.

Germline values: CDR1 LGHDT, CDR2 YNNKEL (reference sequence). The ends were cut back, 4 bases at V and 10 bases at J, with 12 bases in the middle. The CDR3 contains 12 residues. This chain uses TRBV3-1 with TRBJ2-3; tentative D call: TRBD2 (6 bases). The specimen was blood. The sequence was obtained from a woman between 18 and 29 years old with Graves' hyperthyroidism. CDR3 amino acids: CASSPGLSAQYF. CDR3 sequence (DNA): TGTGCCAGCAGCCCCGGACTATCGGCGCAGTATTTT.